The present TCR beta chain was sequenced within a study of T-cell memory formation after mild COVID-19. Study context: TCR clustering was largely donor specific. General study points: Those CD4+ clones that contracted were mainly in CM and EM (CD8+ ones in EMRA). Second-wave clones with a day 37 peak had unconfirmed SARS-CoV-2 specificity.

This clonotype was counted ten times or more. Its antigen remains unknown. The V end lost 4 bases, the J end lost 1 base, and 12 bases lay between the germline ends. Germline V lookup: CDR1 SGHKS, CDR2 YYEKEE (reference sequence). The CDR3 sequence is 14 residues long. TCRdb re-derived calls from the 5' RACE reads in MiXCR, one entry per CDR3 protein. The table shows roughly 300,000 distinct CDR3 sequences, with roughly 13% occurring only once. This clonotype was sampled from a man younger than 35 who had mild COVID-19 (a few samples of this study predate the infection). Cell type and time point are not known. The chain links TRBV5-5 to TRBJ2-7; D is ambiguous. The sample comprised PBMCs or a T cell subset sorted from them (not recorded which). CDR3 amino acids: CASSVTGSSYEQYV. The CDR3 DNA reads as TGTGCCAGCAGCGTCACCGGGTCGTCCTACGAGCAGTACGTC.